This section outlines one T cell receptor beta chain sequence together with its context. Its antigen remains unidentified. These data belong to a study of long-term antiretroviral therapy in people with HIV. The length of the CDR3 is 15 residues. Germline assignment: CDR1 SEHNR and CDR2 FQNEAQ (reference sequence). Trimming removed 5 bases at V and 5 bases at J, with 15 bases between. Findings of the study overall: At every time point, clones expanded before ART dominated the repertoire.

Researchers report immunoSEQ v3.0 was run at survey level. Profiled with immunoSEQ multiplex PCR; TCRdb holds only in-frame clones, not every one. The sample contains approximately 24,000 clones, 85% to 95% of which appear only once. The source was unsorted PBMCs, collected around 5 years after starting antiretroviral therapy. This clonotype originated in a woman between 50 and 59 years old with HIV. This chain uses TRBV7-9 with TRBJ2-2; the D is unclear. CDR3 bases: TGTGCCAGCAGCGTTGTTGAATTGGGGACCGGGGAGCTGTTTTTT. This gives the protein CASSVVELGTGELFF. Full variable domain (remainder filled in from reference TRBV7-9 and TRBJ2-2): DTGVSQNPRHKITKRGQNVTFRCDPISEHNRLYWYRQTLGQGPEFLTYFQNEAQLEKSRLLSDRFSAERPKGSFSTLEIQRTEQGDSAMYLCASSVVELGTGELFFGEGSRLTVL.